The clone carrying this T cell receptor (beta chain) was seen repeatedly, ten times or more. The treatment here: PENTA 11 planned treatment interruption arm or continuous ART arm. Germline V CDR1 and CDR2: MNHEY, SVGAGI. CDR3 length equals 14 residues. V lost 4 bases and J lost 5; bases outside the gene matches: 6. The data were obtained in a study of HIV-infected children after antiretroviral therapy interruption. Unique molecular identifiers were included in an RNA-based 3' RACE TCR library. One entry per CDR3 protein results from TCRdb running MiXCR on the 3' RACE reads. The table has 90,000 or so distinct CDR3 sequences, around 6.9% seen once.

This receptor was identified in a pool of human donors with HIV. Sequences were derived from CD45RA+ CD4+ T cells from PBMCs, pooled from several time points, sampled from a donor given antiretroviral therapy, either interrupted or continuous. The sample's subset: naive CD4+ CD45RA+ CD45RO- T cells. V usage is TRBV6-5 and J usage is TRBJ1-1, with 8 bases that match TRBD1. DNA of the CDR3: TGTGCCAGCAGTTTGGACAGGGTGAGGACTGAAGCTTTCTTT. Protein: CASSLDRVRTEAFF.